Listed below are T cell receptor beta chains from one sample, sequenced in a study of T cell responses to AZD1222 COVID-19 vaccine. Clones were sequenced by immunoSEQ multiplex PCR, and TCRdb holds only the in-frame ones, with some missing. The data show over 45,000 clones, with roughly 85% seen just once and approximately 16% held by the top ten. The sequences come from peripheral blood, collected on day 0 of AZD1222 vaccination. These receptors all stem from an adult in good health. Each CDR3 is given with its conserved first and last residue. D genes are given only for firm matches. The size field is filled for only some rows; it gives once, few, many or a size class.

TRBV19	.	TRBJ1-5	.	TGTGCCAGTAGTCCCCAGGGGCGGCAGCCCCAGCATTTT	CASSPQGRQPQHF
TRBV11-2	.	TRBJ1-2	.	TGTGCCAGCAGCTTAGTGGCTAACTATGGCTACACCTTC	CASSLVANYGYTF
TRBV3-1/TRBV3-2	TRBD1	TRBJ1-1	.	TGTGCCAGCAGCCAAGGTATACAGGGGGTTGTCGCTTTCTTT	CASSQGIQGVVAFF
TRBV10-3	TRBD1	TRBJ1-2	.	TGTGCCATCAGTGGGGGACAGCACTATGGCTACACCTTC	CAISGGQHYGYTF
TRBV28	TRBD1	TRBJ1-1	.	TGTGCCAGCGCCGAAGGGGGCGTCACTGAAGCTTTCTTT	CASAEGGVTEAFF
TRBV12-3/TRBV12-4	.	TRBJ2-5	.	TGTGCCAGCAGTAGTCTCATAGGGGAGACCCAGTACTTC	CASSSLIGETQYF
TRBV7-9	.	TRBJ1-4	.	TGTGCCAGCAGCTTATTAGAGTCCCACATTGGAAAACTGTTTTTT	CASSLLESHIGKLFF
TRBV29-1	TRBD1	TRBJ1-4	.	TGCAGCGCCAAGAGACAGGGACGTGAAAAACTGTTTTTT	CSAKRQGREKLFF
TRBV4-1	.	TRBJ2-1	.	TGCGCCAGCAGCCAAGGACCCTTCCGGGGCAATGAGCAGTTCTTC	CASSQGPFRGNEQFF
TRBV27	.	TRBJ2-1	.	TGTGCCAGCAGTTTTAGAGGACATCCGATCTACAATGAGCAGTTCTTC	CASSFRGHPIYNEQFF
TRBV18	TRBD1	TRBJ2-1	.	TGTGCCAGCTCACCACCGGGACAGTGGTACTACAATGAGCAGTTCTTC	CASSPPGQWYYNEQFF
TRBV19	.	TRBJ2-2	.	TGTGCCAGTAACCCACCCCCGGGGACCGGGGAGCTGTTTTTT	CASNPPPGTGELFF
TRBV4-1	.	TRBJ1-1	.	TGCGCCAGCAGCCCTCAGGTGAACACTGAAGCTTTCTTT	CASSPQVNTEAFF
TRBV21-1	.	TRBJ1-1	.	TGTGCCAGCAGCAAAGTTTTCAGGATTAACACTGAAGCTTTCTTT	CASSKVFRINTEAFF
TRBV11-1	.	TRBJ2-2	once	TGTGCCAGCAGCTTCGGGTTGAACACCGGGGAGCTGTTTTTT	CASSFGLNTGELFF
TRBV2	.	TRBJ2-7	.	TGTGCCAGCACCCCGGACGGCACCTACGAGCAGTACTTC	CASTPDGTYEQYF